This is a list of T cell receptor beta chains from one sample in a study of T cells in Graves' hyperthyroidism and ophthalmopathy. A single record per CDR3 protein comes from TCRdb applying MiXCR to the multiplex PCR reads. The table shows roughly 700,000 distinct CDR3 sequences, with 14% occurring only once. Sequencing was performed on blood. These receptors came from a woman aged 18-30 years with Graves' hyperthyroidism. Both conserved end residues are part of each CDR3. The D gene is left open where the match is weak. Size values are once, few and many counts, or a class for expanded clones, and some rows have none.

TRBV12-3/TRBV12-4,TRBJ2-5,NA,TRBD1,12,CASRDRGRNQYF,TGTGCCAGCAGGGACAGGGGGCGAAACCAGTACTTC
TRBV19,TRBJ1-4,few,NA,14,CASGINRANEKLFF,TGTGCCAGTGGTATTAACCGGGCAAATGAAAAACTGTTTTTT
TRBV4-3,TRBJ2-5,many,NA,16,CASSQGWGTVQETQYF,TGCGCCAGCAGCCAAGGTTGGGGAACAGTCCAAGAGACCCAGTACTTC
TRBV20-1,TRBJ2-1,many,NA,14,CSARDGGGINEQFF,TGCAGTGCTAGGGATGGCGGAGGGATCAATGAGCAGTTCTTC
TRBV7-8,TRBJ1-1,many,NA,16,CASSPWGAVLNTEAFF,TGTGCCAGCAGCCCTTGGGGGGCTGTATTGAACACTGAAGCTTTCTTT
TRBV3-1,TRBJ2-1,many,NA,17,CASSPTSPTDSYNEQFF,TGTGCCAGCAGCCCCACTAGCCCAACTGACTCCTACAATGAGCAGTTCTTC
TRBV4-1,TRBJ1-5,few,NA,15,CASSQVGALGQPQHF,TGCGCCAGCAGCCAAGTCGGAGCTTTGGGTCAGCCCCAGCATTTT
TRBV6-2/TRBV6-3,TRBJ2-2,few,TRBD1,13,CASKEGATGELFF,TGTGCCAGCAAAGAGGGGGCGACCGGGGAGCTGTTTTTT
TRBV6-2/TRBV6-3,TRBJ2-7,many,TRBD2,18,CASSSPGLAGVKFYEQYF,TGTGCCAGCAGTTCACCGGGACTAGCGGGAGTAAAGTTTTACGAGCAGTACTTC
TRBV6-1,TRBJ1-1,many,NA,13,CASSETGDTEAFF,TGTGCCAGCAGTGAGACGGGGGACACTGAAGCTTTCTTT
TRBV4-1,TRBJ1-5,once,NA,15,CASSQVNRKNQPQHF,TGCGCCAGCAGCCAGGTCAACAGGAAAAATCAGCCCCAGCATTTT
TRBV28,TRBJ2-1,many,NA,14,CASSFTRSYNEQFF,TGTGCCAGCAGTTTCACCCGATCATACAATGAGCAGTTCTTC
TRBV6-1,TRBJ1-1,few,NA,15,CASTSERAVNTEAFF,TGTGCCAGCACTTCTGAACGGGCGGTAAACACTGAAGCTTTCTTT
TRBV6-1,TRBJ1-6,NA,NA,15,CASNLDSWGNSPLHF,TGTGCCAGCAATCTGGACAGCTGGGGTAATTCACCCCTCCACTTT
TRBV4-1,TRBJ2-7,NA,TRBD2,16,CASSQPSGRNSYEQYF,TGCGCCAGCAGCCAACCGAGCGGGAGGAACTCCTACGAGCAGTACTTC
TRBV12-3/TRBV12-4,TRBJ1-1,NA,NA,12,CASSLSPREAFF,TGTGCCAGCAGTTTATCCCCGAGGGAAGCTTTCTTT
TRBV28,TRBJ2-1,many,NA,15,CASSLGGTIYNEQFF,TGTGCCAGCAGTTTGGGCGGGACCATATACAATGAGCAGTTCTTC
TRBV11-1,TRBJ2-3,many,NA,14,CASSSRGSADTQYF,TGTGCCAGCAGCTCCCGGGGATCGGCAGATACGCAGTATTTT
TRBV7-3,TRBJ2-1,few,TRBD2,14,CASSLAGGRYEQFF,TGTGCCAGCAGCTTGGCGGGAGGGCGATATGAGCAGTTCTTC
TRBV20-1,TRBJ1-2,NA,NA,17,CSARPPQAPGPPYGYTF,TGCAGTGCTAGACCTCCCCAGGCCCCCGGGCCGCCCTATGGCTACACCTTC
TRBV11-3,TRBJ2-1,many,NA,14,CASSRSGSYNEQFF,TGTGCCAGCAGCCGAAGCGGTTCCTACAATGAGCAGTTCTTC
TRBV7-2,TRBJ2-3,many,NA,15,CASSARQGGTDTQYF,TGTGCCAGCAGCGCCCGACAGGGAGGGACAGATACGCAGTATTTT
TRBV7-9,TRBJ1-3,NA,NA,18,CASSFQGSVEGTGNTIYF,TGTGCCAGCAGCTTTCAGGGGAGCGTCGAGGGCACTGGAAACACCATATATTTT
TRBV27,TRBJ1-2,few,TRBD1,15,CASSPRSTGGGGYTF,TGTGCCAGCAGTCCGCGCTCAACAGGGGGCGGTGGCTACACCTTC
TRBV10-3,TRBJ2-7,many,NA,16,CAIKASLGGTRYEQYF,TGTGCCATCAAGGCTAGTTTGGGGGGAACCCGCTACGAGCAGTACTTC
TRBV24-1,TRBJ2-2,NA,TRBD2,14,CATSQSGSTGELFF,TGTGCCACCAGTCAGAGCGGGAGCACCGGGGAGCTGTTTTTT
TRBV20-1,TRBJ1-6,NA,NA,13,CSARRAENSPLHF,TGCAGTGCTAGGAGGGCAGAGAATTCACCCCTCCACTTT
TRBV5-8,TRBJ2-4,NA,TRBD2,17,CASSFGRGGLAKNIQYF,TGTGCCAGCAGCTTTGGCCGCGGGGGTCTCGCCAAAAACATTCAGTACTTC
TRBV6-1,TRBJ1-1,NA,NA,17,CASSPRSGRSGDTEAFF,TGTGCCAGCAGCCCTCGGTCGGGCCGATCGGGGGACACTGAAGCTTTCTTT
TRBV27,TRBJ1-1,many,NA,14,CASSLSSGGPEAFF,TGTGCCAGCAGTTTATCGTCTGGGGGCCCCGAAGCTTTCTTT
TRBV20-1,TRBJ2-3,few,TRBD2,15,CSAREPSGGTDTQYF,TGCAGTGCTAGAGAACCTAGCGGAGGCACAGATACGCAGTATTTT
TRBV7-2,TRBJ2-2,NA,TRBD2,16,CASSLKLAGEFGELFF,TGTGCCAGCAGCTTGAAGTTAGCGGGAGAGTTCGGGGAGCTGTTTTTT
TRBV6-1,TRBJ2-7,many,TRBD2,15,CASRWGLAGQYEQYF,TGTGCCAGCAGATGGGGACTAGCGGGACAGTACGAGCAGTACTTC
TRBV11-3,TRBJ2-7,many,TRBD1,15,CASSSRTGGNYEQYF,TGTGCCAGCAGCTCCCGGACAGGGGGCAACTACGAGCAGTACTTC
TRBV28,TRBJ2-5,few,TRBD2,17,CASSFVGLAGIQETQYF,TGTGCCAGCAGTTTTGTGGGCCTAGCGGGGATTCAAGAGACCCAGTACTTC
TRBV30,TRBJ1-1,many,NA,13,CACPDSLNTEAFF,TGTGCCTGTCCGGACAGCCTGAACACTGAAGCTTTCTTT
TRBV7-6,TRBJ2-2,many,NA,18,CASSPRGLADANTGELFF,TGTGCCAGCAGCCCCAGGGGTCTAGCGGACGCGAACACCGGGGAGCTGTTTTTT
TRBV7-3,TRBJ2-2,few,NA,17,CASSLSPGRANTGELFF,TGTGCCAGCAGCTTAAGCCCGGGCAGAGCAAACACCGGGGAGCTGTTTTTT
TRBV6-5,TRBJ2-2,many,NA,15,CASSYYDILTGELFF,TGTGCCAGCAGTTACTACGACATTCTCACCGGGGAGCTGTTTTTT
TRBV12-3/TRBV12-4,TRBJ2-2,few,NA,13,CASSLWVTGELFF,TGTGCCAGCAGTTTATGGGTCACCGGGGAGCTGTTTTTT
TRBV7-2,TRBJ1-5,many,NA,15,CASSLSVDPFQPQHF,TGTGCCAGCAGCCTGTCCGTGGACCCCTTTCAGCCCCAGCATTTT
TRBV29-1,TRBJ1-2,few,TRBD1,12,CSVEGDSRGYTF,TGCAGCGTTGAAGGGGACAGCCGAGGCTACACCTTC
TRBV20-1,TRBJ2-7,many,NA,13,CSAHRDASYEQYF,TGCAGTGCTCACCGGGACGCATCCTACGAGCAGTACTTC
TRBV18,TRBJ2-5,few,NA,15,CASSPPSMWRRVPYF,TGTGCCAGCTCACCACCAAGCATGTGGCGAAGGGTTCCGTACTTC
TRBV28,TRBJ2-2,many,TRBD2,14,CAIMAGGNTGELFF,TGTGCCATTATGGCGGGGGGGAACACCGGGGAGCTGTTTTTT
TRBV18,TRBJ2-5,many,NA,13,CASSPKGAETQYF,TGTGCCAGCAGTCCCAAAGGAGCGGAGACCCAGTACTTC
TRBV2,TRBJ2-1,once,NA,17,CASSISYSAPGYNEQFF,TGTGCCAGCAGCATTAGTTACTCGGCACCCGGTTACAATGAGCAGTTCTTC